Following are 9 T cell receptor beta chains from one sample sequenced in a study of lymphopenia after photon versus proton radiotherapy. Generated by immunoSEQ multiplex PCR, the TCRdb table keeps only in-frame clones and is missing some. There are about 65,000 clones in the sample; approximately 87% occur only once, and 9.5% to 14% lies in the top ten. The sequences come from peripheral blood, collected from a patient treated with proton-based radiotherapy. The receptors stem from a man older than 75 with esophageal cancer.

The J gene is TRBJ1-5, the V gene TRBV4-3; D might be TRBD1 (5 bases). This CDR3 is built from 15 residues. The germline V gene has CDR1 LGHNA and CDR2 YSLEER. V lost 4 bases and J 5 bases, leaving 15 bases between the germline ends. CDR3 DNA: TGCGCCAGCAGCCTTACGACAGCATCAGATCAGCCCCAGCATTTT. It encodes CASSLTTASDQPQHF.

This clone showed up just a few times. CDR3 residues: CASRSDRDEKLFF. The DNA of the CDR3 is TGTGCCAGCAGGTCGGACAGGGATGAAAAACTGTTTTTT. The V gene is TRBV2, the J gene TRBJ1-4; 8 bases match TRBD1. The CDR3 sequence is 13 residues long. Germline loops: CDR1 SNHLY, CDR2 FYNNEI. J gave up 6 bases and V 6 bases, and 3 bases lay outside the gene matches.

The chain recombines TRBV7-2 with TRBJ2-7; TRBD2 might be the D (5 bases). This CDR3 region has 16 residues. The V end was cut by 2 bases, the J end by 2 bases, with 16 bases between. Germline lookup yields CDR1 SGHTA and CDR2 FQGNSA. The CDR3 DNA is TGTGCCAGCAGCTTACCAAGCGGTCCACCCCCCTACGAGCAGTACTTC. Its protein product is CASSLPSGPPPYEQYF.

This CDR3 reads CASSLGQANTGELFF. The DNA for the CDR3 is TGCGCCAGCAGCTTGGGACAGGCGAACACCGGGGAGCTGTTTTTT. The V call is TRBV4-1, the J call TRBJ2-2; TRBD1 matches at 8 bases. The V and J ends lost 5 bases and 0 bases, in that order; junction bases with no gene match: 2. The CDR3 is 15 amino acids. The germline V gene has CDR1 MGHRA and CDR2 YSYEKL.

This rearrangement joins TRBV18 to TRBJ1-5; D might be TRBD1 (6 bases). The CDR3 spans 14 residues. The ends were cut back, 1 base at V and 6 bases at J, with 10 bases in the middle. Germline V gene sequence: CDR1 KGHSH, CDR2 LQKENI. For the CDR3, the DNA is TGTGCCAGCTCACCACGACAGGCTGCTCAGCCCCAGCATTTT. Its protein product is CASSPRQAAQPQHF. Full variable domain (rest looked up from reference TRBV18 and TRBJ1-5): NAGVMQNPRHLVRRRGQEARLRCSPMKGHSHVYWYRQLPEEGLKFMVYLQKENIIDESGMPKERFSAEFPKEGPSILRIQQVVRGDSAAYFCASSPRQAAQPQHFGDGTRLSIL.

The DNA for the CDR3 is TGCGCCAGCAGCCAAGGACCGCTAGCGGGGGGGCCAATCGGTGAGCAGTTCTTC. Protein product: CASSQGPLAGGPIGEQFF. The chain joins TRBV4-1 to TRBJ2-1, with TRBD2 matching 12 bases. Germline lookup yields CDR1 MGHRA and CDR2 YSYEKL. V shed 1 base, J shed 9 bases, and the junction held 13 bases outside the gene matches. The CDR3 consists of 18 residues.

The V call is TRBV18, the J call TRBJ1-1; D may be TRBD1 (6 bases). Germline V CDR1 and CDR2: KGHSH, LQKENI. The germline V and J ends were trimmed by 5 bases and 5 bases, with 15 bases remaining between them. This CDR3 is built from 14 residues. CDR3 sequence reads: CASSTTLQGTEAFF. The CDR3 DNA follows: TGTGCCAGCTCAACAACTTTGCAGGGGACTGAAGCTTTCTTT.

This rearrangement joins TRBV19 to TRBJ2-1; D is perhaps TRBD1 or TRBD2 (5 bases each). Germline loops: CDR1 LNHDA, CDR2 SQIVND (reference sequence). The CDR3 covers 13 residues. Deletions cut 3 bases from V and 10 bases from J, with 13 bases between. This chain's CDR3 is CASSITGGNEQFF. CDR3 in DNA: TGTGCCAGTAGTATTACAGGAGGTAACGAGCAGTTCTTC.

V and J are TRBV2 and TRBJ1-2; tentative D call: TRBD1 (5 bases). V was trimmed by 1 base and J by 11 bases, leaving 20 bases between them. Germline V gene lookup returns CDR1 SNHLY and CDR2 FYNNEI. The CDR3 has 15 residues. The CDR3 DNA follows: TGTGCCAGCAGTGAAGATGGGGTAACCGGGGGGGGTTACACCTTC. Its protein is CASSEDGVTGGGYTF.